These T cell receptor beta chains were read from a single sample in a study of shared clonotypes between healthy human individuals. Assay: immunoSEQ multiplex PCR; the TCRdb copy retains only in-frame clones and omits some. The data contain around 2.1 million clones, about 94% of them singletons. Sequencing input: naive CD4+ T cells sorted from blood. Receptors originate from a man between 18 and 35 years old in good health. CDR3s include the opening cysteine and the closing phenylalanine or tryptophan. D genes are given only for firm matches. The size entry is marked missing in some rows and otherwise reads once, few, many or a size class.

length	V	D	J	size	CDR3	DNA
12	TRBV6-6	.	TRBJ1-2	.	CASSLTGNGYTF	TGTGCCAGCAGTTTAACAGGGAATGGCTACACCTTC
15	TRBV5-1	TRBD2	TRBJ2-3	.	CASSLGLAGTDTQYF	TGCGCCAGCAGCCTCGGACTAGCGGGGACAGATACGCAGTATTTT
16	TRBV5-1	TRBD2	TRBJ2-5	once	CASSTLLAGGEETQYF	TGCGCCAGCAGCACCCTACTAGCGGGGGGTGAAGAGACCCAGTACTTC
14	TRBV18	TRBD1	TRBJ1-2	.	CASSLAQGDYGYTF	TGTGCCAGCTCACTCGCACAGGGGGACTATGGCTACACCTTC
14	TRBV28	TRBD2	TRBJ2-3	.	CATRTSGGGGTQYF	TGTGCCACCCGGACTAGCGGGGGAGGAGGTACGCAGTATTTT
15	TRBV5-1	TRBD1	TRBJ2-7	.	CASGSGTGNSYEQYF	TGCGCCAGCGGTTCCGGGACAGGGAACTCCTACGAGCAGTACTTC
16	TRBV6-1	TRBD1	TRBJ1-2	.	CASSEASLTGNYGYTF	TGTGCCAGCAGTGAAGCATCCTTGACAGGGAACTATGGCTACACCTTC
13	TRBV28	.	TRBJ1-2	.	CASRTTGAYGYTF	TGTGCCAGCAGGACCACCGGGGCTTATGGCTACACCTTC
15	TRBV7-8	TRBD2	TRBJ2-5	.	CASSFSPAGAKTQYF	TGTGCCAGCAGCTTTTCACCAGCGGGAGCGAAGACCCAGTACTTC
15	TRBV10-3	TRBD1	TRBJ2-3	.	CAISQQGTGTDTQYF	TGTGCCATCAGCCAACAGGGGACGGGCACAGATACGCAGTATTTT
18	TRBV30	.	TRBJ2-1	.	CAWSARPRTGFGGFEQFF	TGTGCCTGGAGCGCTCGGCCCCGGACGGGGTTTGGGGGATTTGAGCAGTTCTTC
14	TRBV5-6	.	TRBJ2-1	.	CASSLTGRYNEQFF	TGTGCCAGCAGCTTGACAGGGCGTTACAATGAGCAGTTCTTC
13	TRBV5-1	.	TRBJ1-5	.	CASSRDSNQPQHF	TGCGCCAGCAGCCGGGATAGCAATCAGCCCCAGCATTTT
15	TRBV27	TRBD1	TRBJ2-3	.	CASSYPGQGADTQYF	TGTGCCAGCAGTTACCCGGGACAGGGGGCTGATACGCAGTATTTT
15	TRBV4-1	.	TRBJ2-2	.	CASSPLGGNTGELFF	TGCGCCAGCAGCCCCCTCGGGGGTAACACCGGGGAGCTGTTTTTT
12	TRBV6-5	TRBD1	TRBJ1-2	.	CASRSQGNGYTF	TGTGCCAGCAGATCACAGGGGAATGGCTACACCTTC
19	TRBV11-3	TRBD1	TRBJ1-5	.	CASSSYRGHIIRGNQPQHF	TGTGCCAGCAGCAGCTACAGGGGGCATATAATTAGGGGCAATCAGCCCCAGCATTTT
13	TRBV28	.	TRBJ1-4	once	CASSVGGVEKLFF	TGTGCCAGCAGCGTCGGTGGAGTTGAAAAACTGTTTTTT
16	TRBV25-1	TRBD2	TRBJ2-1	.	CASSGKLAGAYNEQFF	TGTGCCAGCAGTGGAAAACTAGCGGGGGCCTACAATGAGCAGTTCTTC
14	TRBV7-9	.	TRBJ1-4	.	CASSFGQSNEKLFF	TGTGCCAGCAGCTTCGGTCAGTCTAATGAAAAACTGTTTTTT
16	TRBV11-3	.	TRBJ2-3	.	CASSPRGGGLADTQYF	TGTGCCAGCAGCCCCCGTGGAGGGGGGCTCGCAGATACGCAGTATTTT
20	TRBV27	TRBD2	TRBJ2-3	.	CASSLIGLLLAGGRTDTQYF	TGTGCCAGCAGTTTAATCGGGCTGCTTCTAGCGGGGGGGCGCACAGATACGCAGTATTTT
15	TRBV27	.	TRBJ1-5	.	CASSIDSGSNQPQHF	TGTGCCAGCAGCATTGATTCGGGGAGCAATCAGCCCCAGCATTTT
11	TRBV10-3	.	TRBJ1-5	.	CATGDNQPQHF	TGTGCCACCGGGGATAATCAGCCCCAGCATTTT
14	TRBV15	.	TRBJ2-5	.	CATSRGGLRETQYF	TGTGCCACCAGCAGAGGAGGACTGAGGGAGACCCAGTACTTC
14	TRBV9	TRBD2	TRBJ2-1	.	CASSASGSWNEQFF	TGTGCCAGCAGCGCTAGCGGGAGTTGGAATGAGCAGTTCTTC
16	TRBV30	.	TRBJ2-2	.	CAWKASLLSGTGELFF	TGTGCCTGGAAGGCTAGCCTGTTGAGTGGCACCGGGGAGCTGTTTTTT
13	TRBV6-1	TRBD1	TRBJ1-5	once	CASRQGIDQPQHF	TGTGCCAGCAGACAGGGGATCGATCAGCCCCAGCATTTT
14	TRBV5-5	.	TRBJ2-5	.	CASSLGPNQETQYF	TGTGCCAGCAGCTTGGGACCGAACCAAGAGACCCAGTACTTC
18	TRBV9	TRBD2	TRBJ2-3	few	CASSVGLAGGPSTDTQYF	TGTGCCAGCAGCGTAGGACTAGCGGGAGGGCCGAGCACAGATACGCAGTATTTT
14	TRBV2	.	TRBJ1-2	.	CASSDRGINYGYTF	TGTGCCAGCAGTGATAGGGGGATTAACTATGGCTACACCTTC
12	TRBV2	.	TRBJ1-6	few	CASRQAQSPLHF	TGTGCCAGCCGGCAGGCCCAGTCACCCCTCCACTTT
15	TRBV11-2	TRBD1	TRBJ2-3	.	CASSSTGKSTDTQYF	TGTGCCAGCAGCTCGACAGGGAAAAGCACAGATACGCAGTATTTT
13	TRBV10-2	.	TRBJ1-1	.	CASSRTVNTEAFF	TGCGCCAGCAGCCGGACAGTGAACACTGAAGCTTTCTTT
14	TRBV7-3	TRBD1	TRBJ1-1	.	CASSFTGGLAEAFF	TGTGCCAGCAGCTTTACAGGGGGTTTGGCTGAAGCTTTCTTT
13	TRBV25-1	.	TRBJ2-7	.	CASSDPSFGSQYF	TGTGCCAGCAGTGACCCCTCGTTTGGCAGCCAGTACTTC
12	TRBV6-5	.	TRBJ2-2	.	CASRERPGELFF	TGTGCCAGCAGAGAACGTCCCGGGGAGCTGTTTTTT
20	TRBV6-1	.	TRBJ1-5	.	CASSVATGRGWGLINQPQHF	TGTGCCAGCAGTGTCGCTACGGGGCGCGGGTGGGGGCTAATTAATCAGCCCCAGCATTTT
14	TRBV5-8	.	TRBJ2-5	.	CASSFLKSSETQYF	TGTGCCAGCAGCTTCTTAAAGAGTTCGGAGACCCAGTACTTC
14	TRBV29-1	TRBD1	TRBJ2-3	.	CSVGQTYLTDTQYF	TGCAGCGTGGGACAGACTTATCTCACAGATACGCAGTATTTT
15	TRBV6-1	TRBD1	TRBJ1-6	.	CASSDGQGESSPLHF	TGTGCCAGCAGTGATGGACAGGGAGAAAGTTCACCCCTCCACTTT
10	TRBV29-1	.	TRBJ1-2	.	CSVADYGYTF	TGCAGCGTTGCCGACTATGGCTACACCTTC
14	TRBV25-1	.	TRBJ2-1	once	CASSHPGRGYEQFF	TGTGCCAGCAGCCACCCGGGGCGGGGCTATGAGCAGTTCTTC
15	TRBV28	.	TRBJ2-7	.	CASSLDGGSSYEQYF	TGTGCCAGCAGTTTAGATGGGGGGTCCTCCTACGAGCAGTACTTC
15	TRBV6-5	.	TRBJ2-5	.	CASSPVRNYQETQYF	TGTGCCAGCAGCCCAGTCCGGAATTACCAAGAGACCCAGTACTTC